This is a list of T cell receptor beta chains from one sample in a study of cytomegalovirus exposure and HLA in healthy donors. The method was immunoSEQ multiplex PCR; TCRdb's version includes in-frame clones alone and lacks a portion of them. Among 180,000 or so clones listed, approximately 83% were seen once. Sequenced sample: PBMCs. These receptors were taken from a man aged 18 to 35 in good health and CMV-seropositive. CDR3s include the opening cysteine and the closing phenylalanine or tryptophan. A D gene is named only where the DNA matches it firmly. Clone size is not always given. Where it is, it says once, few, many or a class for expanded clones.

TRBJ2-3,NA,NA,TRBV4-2,TGTGCCAGCAACCACAAAGAGACAGACACAGATACGCAGTATTTT,CASNHKETDTDTQYF
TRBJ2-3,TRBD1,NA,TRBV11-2,TGTGCCAGCAGGAGACAGGGGCCCGCAGATACGCAGTATTTT,CASRRQGPADTQYF
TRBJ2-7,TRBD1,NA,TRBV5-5,TGTGCCAGCAGCTTGCGGACAGGGGCCTACGAGCAGTACTTC,CASSLRTGAYEQYF
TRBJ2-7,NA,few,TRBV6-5,TGTGCCAGCAGTTACCAGGGCCCCCCCTACGAGCAGTACTTC,CASSYQGPPYEQYF
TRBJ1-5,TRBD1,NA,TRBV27,TGTGCCAGCAGTCCCTGGGACAGTAGCAATCAGCCCCAGCATTTT,CASSPWDSSNQPQHF
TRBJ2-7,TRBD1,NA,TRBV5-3,TGTGCCAGAAGCTTGGTCTGGACAGGGGGACATGAGCAGTACTTC,CARSLVWTGGHEQYF
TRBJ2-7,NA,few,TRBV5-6,TGTGCCAGCAGCTCCTATGATGGCGAGCAGTACTTC,CASSSYDGEQYF
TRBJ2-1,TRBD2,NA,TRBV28,TGTGCCAGCGGACTAGCGGGGGCCCAAATATACAATGAGCAGTTCTTC,CASGLAGAQIYNEQFF
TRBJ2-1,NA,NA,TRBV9,TGTGCCAGCAGCGCGGACAGCCCGTTCTCCTACAATGAGCAGTTCTTC,CASSADSPFSYNEQFF
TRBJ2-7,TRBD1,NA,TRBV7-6,TGTGCCAGCAGCTTAGTGGGACAGGCCCCCTACGAGCAGTACTTC,CASSLVGQAPYEQYF
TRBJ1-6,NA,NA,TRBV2,TGTGCCAGCCGCCCACGGGGCAGGGGCTATAATTCACCCCTCCACTTT,CASRPRGRGYNSPLHF
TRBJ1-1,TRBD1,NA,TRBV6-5,TGTGCCAGCACCCCCCCGACAGGGCGGTTTTCTGAAGCTTTCTTT,CASTPPTGRFSEAFF
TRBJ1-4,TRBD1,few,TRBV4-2,TGTGCCAGCAGCCAGGGACAGGGCTTCGAAAAACTGTTTTTT,CASSQGQGFEKLFF
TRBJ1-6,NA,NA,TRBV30,TGTGCCTGGAGTGTTGGAAGGGGCGATAATTCACCCCTCCACTTT,CAWSVGRGDNSPLHF
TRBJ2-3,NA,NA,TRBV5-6,TGTGCCAGCAGCTCACGCGGGACTCGAAGGTCGTATTTT,CASSSRGTRRSYF
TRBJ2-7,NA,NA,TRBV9,TGTGCCAGCAGCGTAGCGGGCTACGAGCAGTACTTC,CASSVAGYEQYF
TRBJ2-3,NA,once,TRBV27,TGTGCCAGCAGTTTATCTCCCGGGGTAGATACGCAGTATTTT,CASSLSPGVDTQYF
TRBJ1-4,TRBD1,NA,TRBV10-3,TGTGCCATCAGTCAAGACAGGGGGGTGGAAAAACTGTTTTTT,CAISQDRGVEKLFF
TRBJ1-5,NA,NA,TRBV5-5,TGTGCCAGCAGCTTGGCCGTATCTAGCAATCAGCCCCAGCATTTT,CASSLAVSSNQPQHF
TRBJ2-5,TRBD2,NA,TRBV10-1,TGCGCCAGCAGTGAGTCGATAAGGGAGGGCCTTGATTGGTACTTC,CASSESIREGLDWYF
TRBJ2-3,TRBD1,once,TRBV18,TGTGCCAGCTCCTCGACAGGGGGTATGGATACGCAGTATTTT,CASSSTGGMDTQYF
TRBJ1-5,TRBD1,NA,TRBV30,TGTGCCTGGAGCGTCCAACAGGGGATTCAGCCCCAGCATTTT,CAWSVQQGIQPQHF
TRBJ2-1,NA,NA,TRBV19,TGTGCCAGTAGTATCCCGGACAGCTACAATGAGCAGTTCTTC,CASSIPDSYNEQFF
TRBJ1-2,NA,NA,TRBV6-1,TGTGCCAGCAGTGATAGAAACTATGGCTACACCTTC,CASSDRNYGYTF
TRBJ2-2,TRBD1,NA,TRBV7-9,TGTGCCAGCAGCTCGACAGGGGGGCGGCCCGGGGAGCTGTTTTTT,CASSSTGGRPGELFF
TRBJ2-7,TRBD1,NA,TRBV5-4,TGTGCCAACTACGATTACAGGGGGTGGGGCGAGCAGTACTTC,CANYDYRGWGEQYF
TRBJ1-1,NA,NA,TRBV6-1,TGTGCCAGCAGTAGACAGGCTGAAGCTTTCTTT,CASSRQAEAFF
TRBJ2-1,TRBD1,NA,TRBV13,TGTGCCAGCACATCCGGGACAGGGGCTGTTAATGAGCAGTTCTTC,CASTSGTGAVNEQFF
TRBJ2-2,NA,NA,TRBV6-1,TGTGCCAGCAGGCTAGGGGCCGGGGAGCTGTTTTTT,CASRLGAGELFF
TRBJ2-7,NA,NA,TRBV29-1,TGCAGCGTTGATAGGGCGGGGATGGGGTACGAGCAGTACTTC,CSVDRAGMGYEQYF
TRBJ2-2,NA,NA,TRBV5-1,TGCGCCAGCAGCCAGGGACAACCGAACACCGGGGAGCTGTTTTTT,CASSQGQPNTGELFF
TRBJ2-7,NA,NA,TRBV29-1,TGCAGCGTTGACCCCCAGCTAGCCAACTACGAGCAGTACTTC,CSVDPQLANYEQYF
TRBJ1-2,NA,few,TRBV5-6,TGTGCCAGCAGCTTTGATCGGACACCGTATGGCTACACCTTC,CASSFDRTPYGYTF
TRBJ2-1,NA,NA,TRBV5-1,TGCGCCAGCAGCTTGGCGCAGGGTGGCTCCTACAATGAGCAGTTCTTC,CASSLAQGGSYNEQFF
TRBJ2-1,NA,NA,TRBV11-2,TGTGCCAGCAGCTTAGACGGGGGTACCTACAATGAGCAGTTCTTC,CASSLDGGTYNEQFF
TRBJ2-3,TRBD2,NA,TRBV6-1,TGTGCCAGCAGTGAAACTGGATGGCGGGGGAACACAGATACGCAGTATTTT,CASSETGWRGNTDTQYF
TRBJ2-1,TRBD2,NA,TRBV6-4,TGTGCCAGCAGTCTAAGCGGGGACGCCAATGAGCAGTTCTTC,CASSLSGDANEQFF
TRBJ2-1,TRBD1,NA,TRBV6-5,TGTGCCAGCAGTTACGAGTCCCGGGACAGGGGAGAGCAGTTCTTC,CASSYESRDRGEQFF
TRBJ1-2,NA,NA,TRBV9,TGTGCCAGCAGGGACATGGGGCCATCCTATGGCTACACCTTC,CASRDMGPSYGYTF
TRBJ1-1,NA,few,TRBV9,TGTGCCAGCAGCCTCACAGGGAACACTGAAGCTTTCTTT,CASSLTGNTEAFF
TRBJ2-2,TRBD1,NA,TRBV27,TGTGCCAGCAGTGGGGACAGGCAAATTAACACCGGGGAGCTGTTTTTT,CASSGDRQINTGELFF